This note documents a single T cell receptor (beta chain) sequence. TCRdb keeps only in-frame clones here, not all; method: immunoSEQ multiplex PCR. Of 210,000 or so clones listed, about 90% are singletons. These data originate in a study of blood T cell repertoires in COVID-19. V lost 4 bases, J lost 1 base, and 13 bases lay in between. Germline V CDR1 and CDR2: SEHNR, FQNEAQ (reference sequence). This CDR3 contains 15 residues. This receptor was identified in a man in his forties with active or convalescent COVID-19. The sequenced sample consisted of peripheral blood. The V gene is TRBV7-9, the J gene TRBJ1-1; D ambiguous. The CDR3 here is CASSSDGDWNTEAFF. DNA for the CDR3: TGTGCCAGCAGCTCGGACGGGGATTGGAACACTGAAGCTTTCTTT.